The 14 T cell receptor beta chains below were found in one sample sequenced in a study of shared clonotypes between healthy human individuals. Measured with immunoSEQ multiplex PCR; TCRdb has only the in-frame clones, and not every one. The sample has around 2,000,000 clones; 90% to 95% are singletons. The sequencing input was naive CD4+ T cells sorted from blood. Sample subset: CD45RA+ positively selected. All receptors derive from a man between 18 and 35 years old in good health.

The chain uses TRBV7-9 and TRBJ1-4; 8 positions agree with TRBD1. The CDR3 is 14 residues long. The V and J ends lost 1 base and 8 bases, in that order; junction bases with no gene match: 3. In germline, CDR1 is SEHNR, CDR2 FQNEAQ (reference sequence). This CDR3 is CASSLGTGLEKLFF. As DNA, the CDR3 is TGTGCCAGCAGCTTAGGGACAGGGCTCGAAAAACTGTTTTTT. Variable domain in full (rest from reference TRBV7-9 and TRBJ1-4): DTGVSQNPRHKITKRGQNVTFRCDPISEHNRLYWYRQTLGQGPEFLTYFQNEAQLEKSRLLSDRFSAERPKGSFSTLEIQRTEQGDSAMYLCASSLGTGLEKLFFGSGTQLSVL.

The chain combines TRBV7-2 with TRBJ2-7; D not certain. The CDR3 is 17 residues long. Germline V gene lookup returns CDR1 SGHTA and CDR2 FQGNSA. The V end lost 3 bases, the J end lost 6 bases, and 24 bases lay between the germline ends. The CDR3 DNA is TGTGCCAGCAGCTTGGTGGTTACGGCGAGGTTTTCGGGCGAGCAGTACTTC. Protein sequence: CASSLVVTARFSGEQYF.

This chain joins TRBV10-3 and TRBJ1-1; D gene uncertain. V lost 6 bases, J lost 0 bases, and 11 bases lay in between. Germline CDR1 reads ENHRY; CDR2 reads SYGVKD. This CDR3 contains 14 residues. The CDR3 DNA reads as TGTGCCATCAGCGGAGACCTTTTGAACACTGAAGCTTTCTTT. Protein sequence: CAISGDLLNTEAFF.

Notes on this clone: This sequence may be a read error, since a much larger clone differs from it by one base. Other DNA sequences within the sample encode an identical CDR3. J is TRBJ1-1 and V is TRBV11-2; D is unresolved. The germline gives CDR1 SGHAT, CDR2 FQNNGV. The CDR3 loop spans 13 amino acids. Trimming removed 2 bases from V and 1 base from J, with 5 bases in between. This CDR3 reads CASSLQENTEAFF. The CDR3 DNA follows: TGTGCCAGCAGCTTACAGGAGAACACTGAAGCTTTCTTT.

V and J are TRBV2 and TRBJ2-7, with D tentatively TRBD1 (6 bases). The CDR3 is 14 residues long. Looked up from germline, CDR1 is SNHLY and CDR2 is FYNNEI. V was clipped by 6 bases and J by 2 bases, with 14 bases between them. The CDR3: CASSIEQGTYEQYF. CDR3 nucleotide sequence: TGTGCCAGCAGCATAGAACAGGGCACCTACGAGCAGTACTTC.

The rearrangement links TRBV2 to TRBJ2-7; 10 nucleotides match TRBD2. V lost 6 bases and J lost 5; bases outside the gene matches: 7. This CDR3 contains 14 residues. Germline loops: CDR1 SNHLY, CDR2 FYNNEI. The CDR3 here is CASRPAGGRHEQYF. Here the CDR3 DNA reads TGTGCCAGCAGACCAGCGGGAGGGCGCCACGAGCAGTACTTC. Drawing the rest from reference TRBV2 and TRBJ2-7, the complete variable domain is EPEVTQTPSHQVTQMGQEVILRCVPISNHLYFYWYRQILGQKVEFLVSFYNNEISEKSEIFDDQFSVERPDGSNFTLKIRSTKLEDSAMYFCASRPAGGRHEQYFGPGTRLTVT.

CDR3 residues: CASSESPRDRGYYGYTF. DNA of the CDR3: TGTGCCAGCAGTGAATCACCCCGGGACAGGGGTTATTATGGCTACACCTTC. The rearrangement joins TRBV6-1 to TRBJ1-2; 10 nucleotides line up with TRBD1. The germline gives CDR1 MNHNS, CDR2 SASEGT. This CDR3 has 17 amino acids. Unmatched junction bases numbered 11, after V lost 2 bases and J lost 5 bases.

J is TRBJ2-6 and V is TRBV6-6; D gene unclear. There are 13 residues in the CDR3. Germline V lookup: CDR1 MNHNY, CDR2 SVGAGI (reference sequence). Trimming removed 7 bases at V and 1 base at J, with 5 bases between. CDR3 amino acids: CASTNSGANVLTF. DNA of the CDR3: TGTGCCAGCACAAATTCTGGGGCCAACGTCCTGACTTTC.

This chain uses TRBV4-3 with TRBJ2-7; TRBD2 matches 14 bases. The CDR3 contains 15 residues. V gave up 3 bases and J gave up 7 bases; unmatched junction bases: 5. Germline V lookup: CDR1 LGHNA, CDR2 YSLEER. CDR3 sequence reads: CASSQGLAGAGEQYF. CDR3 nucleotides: TGCGCCAGCAGCCAGGGACTAGCGGGGGCGGGAGAGCAGTACTTC.

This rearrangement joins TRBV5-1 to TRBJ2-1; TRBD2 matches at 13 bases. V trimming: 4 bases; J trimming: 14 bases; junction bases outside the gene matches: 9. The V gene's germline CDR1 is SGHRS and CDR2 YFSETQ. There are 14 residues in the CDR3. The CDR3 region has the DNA TGCGCCAGCAGCCCAGGACTAGCGGGAGTGAGCGAGTTCTTC. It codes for CASSPGLAGVSEFF.

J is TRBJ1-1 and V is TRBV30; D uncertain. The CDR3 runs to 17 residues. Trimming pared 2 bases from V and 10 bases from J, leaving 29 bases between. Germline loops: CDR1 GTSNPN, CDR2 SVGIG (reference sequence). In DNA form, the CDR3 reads TGTGCCTGGAGTTTCCAGGCGGACGCAGTTCGGGGAGCAGTAGCTTTCTTT. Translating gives CAWSFQADAVRGAVAFF.

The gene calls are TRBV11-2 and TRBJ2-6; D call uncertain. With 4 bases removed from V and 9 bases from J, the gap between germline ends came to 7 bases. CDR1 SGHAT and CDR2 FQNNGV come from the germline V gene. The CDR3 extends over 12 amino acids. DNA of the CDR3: TGTGCCAGCAGCTCTCGGATCAACGTCCTGACTTTC. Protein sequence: CASSSRINVLTF.

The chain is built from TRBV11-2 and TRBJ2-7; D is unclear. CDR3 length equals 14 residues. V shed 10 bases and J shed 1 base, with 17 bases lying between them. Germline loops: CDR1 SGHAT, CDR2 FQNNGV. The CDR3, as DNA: TGTGCCACCAGTGCGGCCGGAAGGTCCTACGAGCAGTACTTC. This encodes CATSAAGRSYEQYF.

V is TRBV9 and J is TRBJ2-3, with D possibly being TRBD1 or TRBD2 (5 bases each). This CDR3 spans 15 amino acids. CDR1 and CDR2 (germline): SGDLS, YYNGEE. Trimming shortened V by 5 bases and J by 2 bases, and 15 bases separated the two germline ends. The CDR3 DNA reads TGTGCCAGCAGTGATGGGGGAAGCTTCACAGATACGCAGTATTTT. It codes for CASSDGGSFTDTQYF. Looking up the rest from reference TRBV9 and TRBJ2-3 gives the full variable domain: DSGVTQTPKHLITATGQRVTLRCSPRSGDLSVYWYQQSLDQGLQFLIQYYNGEERAKGNILERFSAQQFPDLHSELNLSSLELGDSALYFCASSDGGSFTDTQYFGPGTRLTVL.